This T cell receptor beta chain derives from a study of cytomegalovirus exposure and HLA in healthy donors. PCR used 60 Vbeta primers and 13 Jbeta primers. Only in-frame clones appear in the TCRdb table, and some are missing; sequencing was by immunoSEQ multiplex PCR. In all, the sample yields about 170,000 clones. V was pared by 5 bases and J by 1 base, with 6 bases of the junction left unmatched. The CDR3 contains 16 residues. The germline gives CDR1 SGHVS, CDR2 FNYEAQ. Source material: PBMCs. This TCR came from an older woman in good health and CMV-seronegative. The chain is built from TRBV7-6 and TRBJ2-2; 8 bases fit TRBD1. CDR3 DNA: TGTGCCAGCAGCCCGCGGGACAGGCGGAACACCGGGGAGCTGTTTTTT. Translating gives CASSPRDRRNTGELFF. Together with reference TRBV7-6 and TRBJ2-2, the CDR3 gives the full variable domain: GAGVSQSPRYKVTKRGQDVALRCDPISGHVSLYWYRQALGQGPEFLTYFNYEAQQDKSGLPNDRFSAERPEGSISTLTIQRTEQRDSAMYRCASSPRDRRNTGELFFGEGSRLTVL.